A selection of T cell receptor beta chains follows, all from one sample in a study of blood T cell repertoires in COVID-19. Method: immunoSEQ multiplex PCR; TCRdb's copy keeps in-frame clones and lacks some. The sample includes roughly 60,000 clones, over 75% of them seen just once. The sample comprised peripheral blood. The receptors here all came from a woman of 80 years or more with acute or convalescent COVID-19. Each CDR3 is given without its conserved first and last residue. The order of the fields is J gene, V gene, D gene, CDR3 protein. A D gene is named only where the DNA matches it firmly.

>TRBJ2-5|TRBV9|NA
ASSARLTPQETQY
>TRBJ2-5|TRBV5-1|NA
ASREQGTGEETQY
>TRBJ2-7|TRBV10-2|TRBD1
ASIGQGALSEQY
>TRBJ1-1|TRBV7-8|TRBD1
ASSPEQGVTEAF
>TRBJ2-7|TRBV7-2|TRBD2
ASSPRTSGRRGEQY
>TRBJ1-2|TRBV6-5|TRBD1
ASSSTGGRYGYT
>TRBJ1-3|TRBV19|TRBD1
ASSEDRGSSGNTIY
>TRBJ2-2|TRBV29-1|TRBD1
SVVGGGQSNTGELF
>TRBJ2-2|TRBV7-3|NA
ASSLNRPGGELF
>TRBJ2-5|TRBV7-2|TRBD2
ASSSGLAVETQY
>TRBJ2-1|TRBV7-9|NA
ASSSVAWTGNNEQF
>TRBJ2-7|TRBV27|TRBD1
ASSLSRGPSYEQY
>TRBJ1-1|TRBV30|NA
AWSVQGTGEAF